Listed below are T cell receptor beta chains from one sample, sequenced in a study of shared clonotypes between healthy human individuals. Method: immunoSEQ multiplex PCR; TCRdb's copy keeps in-frame clones and lacks some. The data contain under 600,000 clones, approximately 95% of them singletons. Sequencing input: naive CD4+ T cells sorted from blood. These receptors were obtained from a woman aged 30 to 39 in good health. Both conserved end residues are part of each CDR3. The order of the fields is D gene, J gene, V gene, clone size, CDR3 protein, CDR3 DNA. D genes are given only for firm matches. Size values are once, few and many counts, or a class for expanded clones, and some rows have none.

D gene: .; J gene: TRBJ1-5; V gene: TRBV28; clone size: .; CDR3 protein: CASSGIQPQHF; CDR3 DNA: TGTGCCAGCAGTGGAATTCAGCCCCAGCATTTT
D gene: .; J gene: TRBJ2-1; V gene: TRBV7-2; clone size: .; CDR3 protein: CASSLTLRLEQFF; CDR3 DNA: TGTGCCAGCAGCTTGACTCTACGTTTGGAGCAGTTCTTC
D gene: TRBD2; J gene: TRBJ2-7; V gene: TRBV28; clone size: .; CDR3 protein: CASSHHTSGRYEQYF; CDR3 DNA: TGTGCCAGCAGTCACCACACTAGCGGTCGCTACGAGCAGTACTTC
D gene: TRBD1; J gene: TRBJ2-7; V gene: TRBV6-6; clone size: .; CDR3 protein: CASSSTTAGTGEQYF; CDR3 DNA: TGTGCCAGCAGTTCTACCACCGCCGGGACAGGCGAGCAGTACTTC
D gene: .; J gene: TRBJ2-7; V gene: TRBV28; clone size: once; CDR3 protein: CASTRESSYEQYF; CDR3 DNA: TGTGCCAGCACGAGGGAAAGCTCCTACGAGCAGTACTTC
D gene: TRBD1; J gene: TRBJ2-3; V gene: TRBV5-4; clone size: .; CDR3 protein: CASSLGQGADTQYF; CDR3 DNA: TGTGCCAGCAGCTTGGGACAGGGGGCAGATACGCAGTATTTT
D gene: .; J gene: TRBJ2-3; V gene: TRBV7-9; clone size: .; CDR3 protein: CASSRDSKRDTQYF; CDR3 DNA: TGTGCCAGCAGCCGGGACTCCAAGAGGGATACGCAGTATTTT
D gene: TRBD1; J gene: TRBJ1-4; V gene: TRBV6-6; clone size: .; CDR3 protein: CASSMGQDEKLFF; CDR3 DNA: TGTGCCAGCAGCATGGGACAGGATGAAAAACTGTTTTTT
D gene: TRBD2; J gene: TRBJ2-5; V gene: TRBV5-4; clone size: .; CDR3 protein: CASSLRLAEGETQYF; CDR3 DNA: TGTGCCAGCAGCTTGCGACTAGCAGAGGGGGAGACCCAGTACTTC
D gene: TRBD1; J gene: TRBJ2-7; V gene: TRBV7-9; clone size: .; CDR3 protein: CASSLGGTEEFYEQYF; CDR3 DNA: TGTGCCAGCAGCTTAGGAGGGACAGAGGAATTCTACGAGCAGTACTTC
D gene: .; J gene: TRBJ1-5; V gene: TRBV29-1; clone size: once; CDR3 protein: CSVGTLNQPQHF; CDR3 DNA: TGCAGCGTTGGGACACTTAATCAGCCCCAGCATTTT
D gene: .; J gene: TRBJ1-2; V gene: TRBV30; clone size: .; CDR3 protein: CACSEGADGYTF; CDR3 DNA: TGTGCCTGCTCGGAGGGCGCCGATGGCTACACCTTC
D gene: .; J gene: TRBJ2-1; V gene: TRBV5-6; clone size: .; CDR3 protein: CASRNKNNEQFF; CDR3 DNA: TGTGCCAGCAGGAACAAGAACAATGAGCAGTTCTTC
D gene: TRBD1; J gene: TRBJ1-2; V gene: TRBV28; clone size: .; CDR3 protein: CASSGPPGTGEYGYTF; CDR3 DNA: TGTGCCAGCAGTGGCCCCCCCGGGACAGGGGAGTATGGCTACACCTTC
D gene: .; J gene: TRBJ2-1; V gene: TRBV7-8; clone size: .; CDR3 protein: CASSQGLVSDEQFF; CDR3 DNA: TGTGCCAGCAGCCAGGGACTGGTCTCCGATGAGCAGTTCTTC
D gene: TRBD2; J gene: TRBJ2-2; V gene: TRBV27; clone size: .; CDR3 protein: CASSLLGTSGRASLLAGELFF; CDR3 DNA: TGTGCCAGCAGTTTATTAGGGACTAGCGGGAGGGCCTCTCTTCTCGCCGGGGAGCTGTTTTTT
D gene: .; J gene: TRBJ2-5; V gene: TRBV5-1; clone size: .; CDR3 protein: CASSSQETQYF; CDR3 DNA: TGCGCCAGCAGCAGTCAAGAGACCCAGTACTTC
D gene: .; J gene: TRBJ1-4; V gene: TRBV19; clone size: .; CDR3 protein: CASSIGAATNEKLFF; CDR3 DNA: TGTGCCAGTAGTATTGGGGCTGCAACTAATGAAAAACTGTTTTTT